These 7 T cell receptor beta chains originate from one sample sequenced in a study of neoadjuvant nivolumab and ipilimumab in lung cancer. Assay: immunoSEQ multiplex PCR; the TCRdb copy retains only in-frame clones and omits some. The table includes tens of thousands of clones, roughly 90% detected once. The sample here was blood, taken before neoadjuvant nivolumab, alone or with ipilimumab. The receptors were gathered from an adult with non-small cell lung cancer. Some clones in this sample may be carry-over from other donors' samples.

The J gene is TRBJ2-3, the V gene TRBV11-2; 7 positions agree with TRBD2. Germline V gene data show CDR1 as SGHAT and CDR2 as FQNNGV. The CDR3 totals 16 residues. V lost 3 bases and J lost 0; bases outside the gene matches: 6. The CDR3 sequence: CASSFLSGSSTDTQYF. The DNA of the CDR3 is TGTGCCAGCAGCTTCCTTAGCGGGTCTAGCACAGATACGCAGTATTTT.

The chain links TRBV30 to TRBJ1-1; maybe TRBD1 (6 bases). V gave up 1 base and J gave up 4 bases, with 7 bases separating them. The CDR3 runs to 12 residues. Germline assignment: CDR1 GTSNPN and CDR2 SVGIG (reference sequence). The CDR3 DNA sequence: TGTGCCTGGAGTGGAGGGGGCACTGAAGCTTTCTTT. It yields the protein CAWSGGGTEAFF.

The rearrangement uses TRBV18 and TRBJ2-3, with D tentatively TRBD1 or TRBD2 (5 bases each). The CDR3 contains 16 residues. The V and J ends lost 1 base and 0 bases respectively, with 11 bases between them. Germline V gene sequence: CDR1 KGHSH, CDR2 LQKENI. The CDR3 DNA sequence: TGTGCCAGCTCACCACTGGGACCCCCTAGCACAGATACGCAGTATTTT. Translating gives CASSPLGPPSTDTQYF. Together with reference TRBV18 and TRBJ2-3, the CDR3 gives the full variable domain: NAGVMQNPRHLVRRRGQEARLRCSPMKGHSHVYWYRQLPEEGLKFMVYLQKENIIDESGMPKERFSAEFPKEGPSILRIQQVVRGDSAAYFCASSPLGPPSTDTQYFGPGTRLTVL.

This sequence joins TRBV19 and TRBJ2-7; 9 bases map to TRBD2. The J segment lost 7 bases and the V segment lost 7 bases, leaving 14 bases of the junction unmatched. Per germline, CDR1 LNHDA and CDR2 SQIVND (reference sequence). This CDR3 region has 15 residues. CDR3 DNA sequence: TGTGCCAGTAAATCGGGAACTAGCGGGCTTGGTGAGCAGTACTTC. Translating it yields CASKSGTSGLGEQYF.

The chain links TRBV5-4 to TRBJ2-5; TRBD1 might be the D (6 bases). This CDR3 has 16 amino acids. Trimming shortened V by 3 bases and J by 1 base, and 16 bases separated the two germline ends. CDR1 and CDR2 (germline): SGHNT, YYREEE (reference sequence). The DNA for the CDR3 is TGTGCCAGCAGCTCGACAACAGGGCTCTCCCAAGAGACCCAGTACTTC. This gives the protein CASSSTTGLSQETQYF.

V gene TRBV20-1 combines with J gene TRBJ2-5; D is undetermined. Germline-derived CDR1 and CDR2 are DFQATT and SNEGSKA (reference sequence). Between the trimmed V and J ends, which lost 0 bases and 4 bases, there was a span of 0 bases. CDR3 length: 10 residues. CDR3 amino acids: CSAREETQYF. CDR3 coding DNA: TGCAGTGCTAGAGAAGAGACCCAGTACTTC.

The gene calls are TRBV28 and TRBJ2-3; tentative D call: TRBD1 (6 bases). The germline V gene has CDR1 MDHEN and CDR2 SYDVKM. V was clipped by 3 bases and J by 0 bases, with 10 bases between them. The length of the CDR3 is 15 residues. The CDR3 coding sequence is TGTGCCAGCAGTTTTGAGGACAGAAGCACAGATACGCAGTATTTT. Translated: CASSFEDRSTDTQYF. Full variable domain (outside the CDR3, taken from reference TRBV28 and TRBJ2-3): DVKVTQSSRYLVKRTGEKVFLECVQDMDHENMFWYRQDPGLGLRLIYFSYDVKMKEKGDIPEGYSVSREKKERFSLILESASTNQTSMYLCASSFEDRSTDTQYFGPGTRLTVL.